Below are 14 T cell receptor beta chains sequenced from a single sample in a study of technical replicates of blood from a few donors (dated 2017 in TCRdb). The library was prepared using the immunoSEQ multiplex PCR assay. In its TCRdb copy, this immuneACCESS table keeps in-frame sequences only and misses some clones. Where compared with another copy, unresolved V genes explain less than half of these, and the others have no known cause. The sample contains about 75,000 clones, 95% to 98% of them found a single time. The ten top clones hold around 0.3% of the sample. Sequencing was carried out using T cells isolated from PBMCs. The origin of the receptors is a human donor in good health.

The CDR3: CASSSWLGRAGGEQYF. The DNA of the CDR3 is TGTGCCAGCAGTTCCTGGTTGGGGAGGGCCGGTGGCGAGCAGTACTTC. The chain links TRBV5-5 to TRBJ2-7, with 7 nucleotides matching TRBD2. Germline CDR1 reads SGHKS; CDR2 reads YYEKEE (reference sequence). CDR3 length: 16 amino acids. V trimming: 5 bases; J trimming: 6 bases; junction bases outside the gene matches: 17.

J is TRBJ2-3 and V is TRBV5-6; D perhaps matches TRBD1 (6 bases). This CDR3 has 18 amino acids. The germline CDR1 and CDR2 sequences are SGHDT and YYEEEE. The V and J ends lost 0 bases and 0 bases respectively, with 17 bases between them. The CDR3 DNA is TGTGCCAGCAGCTTGGAAATCTGGGACAACCCTAGCACAGATACGCAGTATTTT. This codes for CASSLEIWDNPSTDTQYF.

The V and J genes are TRBV28 and TRBJ1-5; possibly TRBD1 for D (6 bases). CDR1 MDHEN and CDR2 SYDVKM come from the germline V gene. Trimming shortened V by 3 bases and J by 9 bases, and 12 bases separated the two germline ends. The CDR3 contains 13 residues. This CDR3 is CASSFLGGRPQHF. CDR3 sequence (DNA): TGTGCCAGCAGTTTTTTAGGGGGTCGGCCCCAGCATTTT.

As for this clone: The germline gene is not matched at one end of the junction; a read error may be the cause. The J gene is TRBJ2-5, the V gene TRBV11-2, with 10 bases aligning to TRBD2. This CDR3 contains 16 residues. Per germline, CDR1 SGHAT and CDR2 FQNNGV. CDR3 loop: CASNLGSGAGGETQYF. CDR3 coding DNA: TGTGCCAGCAACTTAGGGAGTGGAGCGGGAGGGGAGACCCAGTACTTC.

The V call is TRBV6-1, the J call TRBJ2-1, with 9 bases that match TRBD1. Germline values: CDR1 MNHNS, CDR2 SASEGT. The CDR3 has 17 amino acids. V dropped 2 bases and J dropped 8; count of bases not matched to a gene: 13. In DNA form, the CDR3 reads TGTGCCAGCAGTGAACAATCCGGACAGGGGTTTGCGGATGAGCAGTTCTTC. Encoded protein: CASSEQSGQGFADEQFF.

This chain uses TRBV20-1 with TRBJ2-1; D not resolved. CDR1 and CDR2 from the germline V gene are DFQATT and SNEGSKA (reference sequence). Trimming pared 5 bases from V and 10 bases from J, leaving 12 bases between. This CDR3 is built from 11 residues. The CDR3 nucleotides read TGCAGTGCTGCCACAGTACCCGAGCAGTTCTTC. It yields the protein CSAATVPEQFF.

On this clone: The sample has other DNA sequences that encode this CDR3 too. V usage is TRBV9 and J usage is TRBJ2-7; 10 bases agree with TRBD2. CDR3 length: 15 amino acids. V shed 0 bases, J shed 2 bases, and the junction held 2 bases outside the gene matches. Per germline, CDR1 SGDLS and CDR2 YYNGEE. The CDR3 nucleotides read TGTGCCAGCAGCGTAGGGACTAGCGGCACCTACGAGCAGTACTTC. Translation: CASSVGTSGTYEQYF.

The V and J genes are TRBV29-1 and TRBJ2-3; 7 bases match TRBD2. The germline CDR1 and CDR2 sequences are SQVTM and ANQGSEA. J lost 3 bases, V lost 3 bases, and 6 bases had no gene match. This CDR3 has 14 amino acids. The CDR3 DNA reads as TGCAGCGTTGATCTAGCGGTACTTACAGATACGCAGTATTTT. Residues: CSVDLAVLTDTQYF.

This chain links TRBV27 with TRBJ1-4; D is unresolved. The CDR3 runs to 14 residues. V shed 3 bases and J shed 2 bases, with 7 bases lying between them. Germline V lookup: CDR1 MNHEY, CDR2 SMNVEV (reference sequence). CDR3 residues: CASSFRSTNEKLFF. The CDR3 nucleotides read TGTGCCAGCAGTTTCAGGTCGACTAATGAAAAACTGTTTTTT.

The V call is TRBV7-8, the J call TRBJ2-7; perhaps TRBD2 as D (5 bases). This CDR3 has 14 residues. The V end lost 5 bases, the J end lost 7 bases, and 18 bases lay between the germline ends. Germline V gene sequence: CDR1 SGHVS, CDR2 FQNEAQ. The CDR3 DNA is TGTGCCAGCAGCCCAGGCCGGGAAACTGATGAGCAGTACTTC. Amino acids: CASSPGRETDEQYF.

This chain joins TRBV10-2 and TRBJ1-2, with TRBD1 as a possible D gene (5 bases). V was cut by 3 bases and J by 2 bases, with 22 bases left in between. The CDR3 has 18 amino acids. Germline values: CDR1 WSHSY, CDR2 SAAADI. The chain's CDR3 is CASSEEILRAGPNYGYTF. CDR3 DNA: TGCGCCAGCAGTGAAGAAATTCTCAGGGCTGGGCCCAACTATGGCTACACCTTC.

J is TRBJ1-1 and V is TRBV9; weak D call: TRBD1 (5 bases). CDR1 is SGDLS and CDR2 is YYNGEE in the germline V gene. The CDR3 covers 14 residues. V dropped 1 base and J dropped 0 bases, with 7 bases sitting between them. In DNA form, the CDR3 reads TGTGCCAGCAGCGTATCAGGGTTGAACACTGAAGCTTTCTTT. Protein product: CASSVSGLNTEAFF. Looking up the rest from reference TRBV9 and TRBJ1-1 gives the full variable domain: DSGVTQTPKHLITATGQRVTLRCSPRSGDLSVYWYQQSLDQGLQFLIQYYNGEERAKGNILERFSAQQFPDLHSELNLSSLELGDSALYFCASSVSGLNTEAFFGQGTRLTVV.

The chain is built from TRBV25-1 and TRBJ2-7, with TRBD2 matching 10 bases. The germline CDR1 and CDR2 sequences are MGHDK and SYGVNS. The V and J ends lost 8 bases and 7 bases, in that order; junction bases with no gene match: 8. The CDR3 sequence is 13 residues long. This chain's CDR3 is CASRLAGVKEQYF. CDR3 coding DNA: TGTGCCAGCCGGCTAGCGGGAGTAAAGGAGCAGTACTTC.

This chain connects TRBV2 to TRBJ1-2, with TRBD1 matching over 7 bases. The CDR3 is 13 residues long. Germline-derived CDR1 and CDR2 are SNHLY and FYNNEI. V lost 7 bases to trimming and J lost 4 bases; unmatched junction nucleotides: 6. CDR3 sequence reads: CASTGGYGYGYTF. The CDR3 region has the DNA TGTGCCAGCACAGGGGGTTATGGCTATGGCTACACCTTC.